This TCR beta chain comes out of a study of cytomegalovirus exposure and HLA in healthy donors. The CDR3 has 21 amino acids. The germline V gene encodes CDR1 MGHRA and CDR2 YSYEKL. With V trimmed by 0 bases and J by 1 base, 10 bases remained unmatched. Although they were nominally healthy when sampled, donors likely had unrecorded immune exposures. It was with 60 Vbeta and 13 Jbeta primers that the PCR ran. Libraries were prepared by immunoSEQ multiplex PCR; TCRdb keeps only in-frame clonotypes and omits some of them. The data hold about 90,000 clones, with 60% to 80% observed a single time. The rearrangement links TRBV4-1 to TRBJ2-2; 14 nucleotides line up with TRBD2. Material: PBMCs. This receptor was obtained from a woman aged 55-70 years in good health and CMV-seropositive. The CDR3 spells CASSQETRTSGRFGNTGELFF. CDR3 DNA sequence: TGCGCCAGCAGCCAAGAAACACGGACTAGCGGGAGGTTCGGGAACACCGGGGAGCTGTTTTTT.